These 9 T cell receptor beta chains originate from one sample sequenced in a study of blood T cells in healthy people across ages (dated by TCRdb to 2014 to 2015). Library generation was performed with 5' RACE. Sequencing instrument: Illumina HiSeq 2500. A second PCR of roughly 6 to 12 cycles was run with a J-beta primer mix and a sample-barcoded 5' primer. TCRdb redid the processing of the public reads, applying fastp at Q25 and MiXCR, and retained in-frame beta chains. Each record represents a unique CDR3 protein, reported with the most common genes and DNA among its rows. The table for this sample lists fewer than 900,000 distinct CDR3 sequences; more than 40% of them were counted only once. Together, the top ten hold 20% to 25% of the sample. Sequenced input: blood. The origin of the receptors is a woman aged 60 to 75 in good health.

This clonotype has only a few counts. This chain connects TRBV5-1 to TRBJ2-4; 9 positions agree with TRBD2. Germline V gene data show CDR1 as SGHRS and CDR2 as YFSETQ. The CDR3 sequence is 17 residues long. V shed 6 bases and J 0 bases; nucleotides not matched to a gene: 10. The CDR3 reads CASTFVRTSVAKNIQYF. CDR3 in DNA: TGCGCCAGCACTTTCGTAAGGACTAGCGTAGCCAAAAACATTCAGTACTTC. The full variable domain, rest sourced from reference TRBV5-1 and TRBJ2-4, is KAGVTQTPRYLIKTRGQQVTLSCSPISGHRSVSWYQQTPGQGLQFLFEYFSETQRNKGNFPGRFSGRQFSNSRSEMNVSTLELGDSALYLCASTFVRTSVAKNIQYFGAGTRLSVL.

The chain couples TRBV20-1 to TRBJ1-2, with TRBD1 matching over 8 bases. The CDR3 length is 14 residues. The germline gives CDR1 DFQATT, CDR2 SNEGSKA (reference sequence). The trim removed 1 base at V and 7 bases at J, leaving 8 bases unmatched. The CDR3 spells CSARGPGTGLGYTF. For the CDR3, the DNA is TGCAGTGCTAGAGGGCCCGGGACAGGCCTTGGCTACACCTTC.

This clonotype was seen more than once but under ten times. The V gene is TRBV28, the J gene TRBJ2-7; D may be TRBD1 (5 bases). This CDR3 has 15 residues. Trimming pared 1 base from V and 2 bases from J, leaving 12 bases between. CDR1 is MDHEN and CDR2 is SYDVKM in the germline V gene. As DNA, the CDR3 is TGTGCCAGCAGTTTATCCCTTCAGGGTACCTACGAGCAGTACTTC. Its translation: CASSLSLQGTYEQYF.

The chain recombines TRBV5-1 with TRBJ2-1; TRBD2 aligns across 12 bases. CDR1 SGHRS and CDR2 YFSETQ come from the germline V gene. There are 15 residues in the CDR3. J lost 4 bases, V lost 8 bases, and 7 bases had no gene match. The CDR3 DNA is TGCGCCAGTGAGACTAGCGGGAGTCAGTACAATGAGCAGTTCTTC. As protein: CASETSGSQYNEQFF.

This chain uses TRBV7-2 with TRBJ2-1; possibly TRBD2 for D (5 bases). CDR1 and CDR2 (germline): SGHTA, FQGNSA. CDR3 size: 16 residues. Trimming cost V 1 base and J 12 bases, with 22 bases left between them. The CDR3 nucleotides are TGTGCCAGCAGCTTAGGCCTGGCAGAGAGTTCGGGATTGCAGTTCTTC. It yields the protein CASSLGLAESSGLQFF.

This clonotype was recorded a few times. The V and J genes are TRBV28 and TRBJ2-2; no firm D call. The V gene's germline CDR1 is MDHEN and CDR2 SYDVKM. This CDR3 is built from 14 residues. Trimming took off 6 bases at V and 1 base at J, with 9 bases between the two ends. DNA for the CDR3: TGTGCCAGCAGCCCCCGCAGGAACACCGGGGAGCTGTTTTTT. Translated: CASSPRRNTGELFF. The complete variable domain, with remaining parts taken from reference TRBV28 and TRBJ2-2, reads DVKVTQSSRYLVKRTGEKVFLECVQDMDHENMFWYRQDPGLGLRLIYFSYDVKMKEKGDIPEGYSVSREKKERFSLILESASTNQTSMYLCASSPRRNTGELFFGEGSRLTVL.

This sequence joins TRBV9 and TRBJ2-1; TRBD1 matches 7 bases. The CDR3 sequence is 16 residues long. Per germline, CDR1 SGDLS and CDR2 YYNGEE. J lost 2 bases, V lost 4 bases, and 9 bases had no gene match. The CDR3 sequence is CASSPPPDRAYNEQFF. The DNA for the CDR3 is TGTGCCAGCAGCCCGCCCCCCGACAGGGCCTACAATGAGCAGTTCTTC.

This chain uses TRBV6-2 or TRBV6-3 with TRBJ2-3; no clear D gene. The V gene's germline CDR1 is MNHEY and CDR2 SVGEGT. CDR3 length equals 17 residues. Trimming left V 2 bases short and J 2 bases short, with 17 bases between. CDR3 sequence reads: CASSYNVGHTNTDTQYF. CDR3 nucleotide sequence: TGTGCCAGCAGTTACAACGTTGGCCACACTAACACAGATACGCAGTATTTT.

This clonotype showed up just a few times. The chain employs TRBV11-2 and TRBJ2-6; possibly TRBD2 for D (6 bases). Germline V lookup: CDR1 SGHAT, CDR2 FQNNGV. V gave up 3 bases and J gave up 3 bases, with 12 bases separating them. This CDR3 spans 16 amino acids. CDR3 protein: CASSFSGVNGANVLTF. CDR3 DNA sequence: TGTGCCAGCAGCTTTTCGGGAGTAAATGGGGCCAACGTCCTGACTTTC.